Following are 15 T cell receptor beta chains from one sample sequenced in a study of blood T cells in healthy people across ages. With a J-beta primer mix and a sample-barcoded 5' primer, a second PCR ran about 6 to 11 cycles. TCRdb fed the 5' RACE reads into MiXCR, producing one record per CDR3 protein. This table has almost 1 million distinct CDR3 sequences, about 53% appearing once. Source material: blood. The source of these receptors is a woman in her sixties in good health.

This clonotype was picked up many times. The V gene is TRBV10-3, the J gene TRBJ2-1; D possibly corresponds to TRBD1 (5 bases). In germline, CDR1 is ENHRY, CDR2 SYGVKD. The CDR3 spans 14 residues. V was trimmed by 4 bases and J by 9 bases, leaving 16 bases between them. CDR3: CAISAREFQPEQFF. The CDR3 DNA follows: TGTGCCATCAGTGCCAGGGAATTCCAACCTGAGCAGTTCTTC.

This sequence joins TRBV29-1 and TRBJ2-1, with TRBD2 identical over 8 bases. The J call may not be correct, given that the DNA end is closer to TRBJ2-7. The CDR3 loop spans 16 amino acids. CDR1 is SQVTM, CDR2 ANQGSEA, per germline. The CDR3 sequence is CSVAKRASGFYNEQYF. DNA of the CDR3: TGCAGCGTTGCGAAAAGGGCTAGCGGGTTTTACAATGAGCAGTACTTC.

The chain is built from TRBV20-1 and TRBJ2-7; perhaps TRBD1 as D (6 bases). Trimming removed 5 bases from V and 2 bases from J, with 7 bases in between. The CDR3 runs to 11 residues. CDR1 is DFQATT, CDR2 SNEGSKA, per germline (reference sequence). CDR3 DNA sequence: TGCAGTGCTCGGACAGCCTACGAGCAGTACTTC. Translated, it gives CSARTAYEQYF.

This rearrangement joins TRBV29-1 to TRBJ2-4; 9 positions match TRBD2. The J call could be wrong; TRBJ2-7 is a better fit for the DNA end. Germline V gives CDR1 SQVTM, CDR2 ANQGSEA. There are 11 residues in the CDR3. DNA of the CDR3: TGCAGCGGGGGACTAGCCTGCGAGCAGTACTTC. It encodes CSGGLACEQYF.

In this sample, this clonotype turned up a few times. V usage is TRBV20-1 and J usage is TRBJ1-6, with 7 bases fitting TRBD1. Per germline, CDR1 DFQATT and CDR2 SNEGSKA (reference sequence). V dropped 6 bases and J dropped 9; count of bases not matched to a gene: 8. CDR3 length: 13 amino acids. The CDR3 reads CSAQGGFTSPLHF. CDR3 nucleotides: TGCAGTGCCCAGGGGGGTTTTACTTCACCCCTCCACTTT.

The J gene is TRBJ2-3, the V gene TRBV24-1, with 8 nucleotides matching TRBD1. The CDR3 totals 16 residues. V shed 4 bases, J shed 2 bases, and the junction held 7 bases outside the gene matches. Per germline, CDR1 KGHDR and CDR2 SFDVKD. CDR3: CATSDSGTGHTDTQYF. The DNA for the CDR3 is TGTGCCACCAGTGACTCCGGGACAGGACACACAGATACGCAGTATTTT.

This clonotype was recorded a few times. This chain links TRBV5-1 with TRBJ2-4; D not certain. Germline CDR1 and CDR2: SGHRS and YFSETQ. CDR3 length equals 14 residues. V lost 4 bases and J 7 bases, leaving 15 bases between the germline ends. Here the CDR3 reads CASSPTGSGNIQYF. As DNA, the CDR3 is TGCGCCAGCAGCCCCACCGGATCCGGGAACATTCAGTACTTC.

The chain carries TRBV3-1 and TRBJ2-2; D is perhaps TRBD1 (5 bases). V lost 3 bases to trimming and J lost 3 bases, with 11 bases between them. This CDR3 spans 15 amino acids. Germline V gene data show CDR1 as LGHDT and CDR2 as YNNKEL (reference sequence). CDR3 nucleotide sequence: TGTGCCAGCAGCCATGGGGCCTCCGACACCGGGGAGCTGTTTTTT. It yields the protein CASSHGASDTGELFF.

This clonotype was counted a few times. This rearrangement joins TRBV29-1 to TRBJ2-1; the D is unclear. CDR1 and CDR2 from the germline V gene are SQVTM and ANQGSEA. V lost 2 bases and J lost 8, with 10 bases in between. The CDR3 has 12 amino acids. The CDR3 sequence: CSVEQVGDEQFF. CDR3 DNA: TGCAGCGTTGAACAGGTTGGGGATGAGCAGTTCTTC.

The chain links TRBV29-1 to TRBJ2-7; 11 bases line up with TRBD2. This CDR3 region has 13 residues. Germline loops: CDR1 SQVTM, CDR2 ANQGSEA. Trimming cost V 6 bases and J 0 bases; bases outside gene matches: 1. CDR3 region: CSVLAGDSYEQYF. The CDR3 DNA reads TGCAGCGTACTAGCGGGAGACTCCTACGAGCAGTACTTC.

The chain is built from TRBV24-1 and TRBJ2-1; perhaps TRBD2 as D (5 bases). Germline loops: CDR1 KGHDR, CDR2 SFDVKD. The CDR3 has 16 amino acids. Trimming left V 1 base short and J 5 bases short, with 14 bases between. The CDR3 is CATSDFRSGSHNEQFF. CDR3 DNA sequence: TGTGCCACCAGTGATTTTCGCAGCGGATCCCACAATGAGCAGTTCTTC.

This clonotype was recorded a few times. The chain uses TRBV27 and TRBJ2-7; tentatively, D is TRBD1 (6 bases). The J call is in doubt because the DNA end fits TRBJ2-5 better. The CDR3 has 14 residues. Germline assignment: CDR1 MNHEY and CDR2 SMNVEV (reference sequence). The CDR3 bases are TGTGCCAGCAGTTTATCGGGGGCCAGGGAGACCCAGTACTTC. It translates to CASSLSGARETQYF.

This chain uses TRBV4-1 with TRBJ1-1; unclear D gene. From germline, CDR1 is MGHRA and CDR2 YSYEKL. The CDR3 has 13 amino acids. The V and J ends lost 2 bases and 1 base respectively, with 5 bases between them. The CDR3 DNA follows: TGCGCCAGCAGCCAATGGGAGAACACTGAAGCTTTCTTT. Translation: CASSQWENTEAFF.

This chain's CDR3 is CASSVGERPQPQHF. In nucleotides, the CDR3 is TGTGCCAGCAGCGTAGGGGAGAGGCCGCAGCCCCAGCATTTT. J is TRBJ1-5 and V is TRBV9; D gene unclear. V shed 0 bases and J shed 7 bases, with 11 bases lying between them. Germline lookup yields CDR1 SGDLS and CDR2 YYNGEE. This CDR3 is 14 amino acids long.

The V and J genes are TRBV30 and TRBJ2-7, with 11 positions matching TRBD1. This CDR3 is built from 13 residues. The V gene's germline CDR1 is GTSNPN and CDR2 SVGIG (reference sequence). After removal of 7 bases from V and 2 bases from J, the junction contained 4 bases not matched to a gene. Here the CDR3 reads CALPGQGAYEQYF. In nucleotides, the CDR3 is TGTGCCTTACCGGGACAGGGGGCCTACGAGCAGTACTTC.